This record concerns one T cell receptor beta chain sequence. The antigen this receptor binds is unknown. There are no base qualities to consult, and no much larger clone falls within one base. This entry belongs to a study of T cell responses to AZD1222 COVID-19 vaccine (dated by TCRdb to the early 2020s). Concerning the study at large: AZD1222 recipients with second doses at about 4 weeks or about 12 weeks were pooled, because spike-specific TCR depth and breadth did not differ between schedules. Trial participants were enrolled by age into subgroups of 18-55, 56-69 and 70-plus years, and roughly 160, 29 and 62 TCR-sequenced participants, respectively, were included in these subgroups. A total of more than 230 trial participants underwent TCR sequencing, of whom 207 had received two doses of AZD1222 and 26 had received two doses of the MenACWY control vaccine. Overall study outcomes, separate from this receptor: Participants were mostly white British and included more females than males, and it was suggested by the authors that clonal diversity may have been underestimated. Nearly half of unique spike-specific TCRs reportedly recognized epitopes outside regions mutated in the B.1.351 and B.1.1.7 variants. The whole spike protein was spanned by vaccine-associated CD4 TCRs, and dominant responses were seen in regions 160-218 and 743-854. A significant rise in spike-specific TCR breadth and depth was observed after two AZD1222 doses relative to day 0 and relative to MenACWY recipients. The 56-69-year group was small, and its depth increase did not reach significance, likely because of low power. Only six AZD1222 recipients were SARS-CoV-2 seropositive at baseline, limiting conclusions about previously exposed vaccinees. Because no samples from the day 14 peak response were available, repertoires could be characterized only after the peak T cell response.

The sample's time point label, decoded: baseline before first vaccination. Vaccinee samples were obtained from the UK trials COV001 and COV002, which included a single-blind randomized controlled phase 2/3 trial of AZD1222 (ChAdOx1 nCoV-19) in healthy adults. Trial participant PBMC samples were collected at day 0 and day 28 after the second dose for TCRbeta chain sequencing. Sequences SGDLS (CDR1) and YYNGEE (CDR2) are obtained from the germline V gene. Trimming accounts for 0 bases at V and 4 bases at J, while the number of junction bases matched to no gene is 1. Taken from cysteine to phenylalanine, the CDR3 has 14 residues. Only CDR3 DNA is held: 42 bases, read in frame from base 1. The CDR3 regions of human TCRbeta chains were subjected to immunosequencing. On the authors' methods: Repertoire TCRs were checked for matches against a reference library of SARS-CoV-2-specific TCRs that had been generated using the MIRA antigen-specificity platform. Breadth meant the fraction of unique TCRs that were SARS-CoV-2-associated, whereas depth meant the fraction of total T cells that were SARS-CoV-2-associated. Each spike-specific TCR was assigned to its reactive spike region and to a CD4 or CD8 class using the MIRA data. Log10-transformed breadth and depth values were compared by one-way ANOVA with Sidak's multiple comparisons tests. The source is immuneACCESS, and TCRdb retained only in-frame sequences with V and J called. Part of the clones is not carried over; for the studies checked, unresolved V genes explain less than half of this, and the remainder is unexplained. V and J calls and clone size are as listed in that table; D and trimming were resolved from the DNA. The sample includes around 110,000 clones, with approximately 86% observed a single time. In total, the top ten clones hold over 7.5% of the sample.

The chain uses TRBV9 and TRBJ2-5; 9 bases in between match TRBD1. The source was peripheral blood, collected on day 0 of AZD1222 vaccination. This receptor was obtained from an adult in good health. The CDR3 amino acid sequence is: CASSVGQGVETQYF. The DNA sequence reads TGTGCCAGCAGCGTAGGACAGGGGGTAGAGACCCAGTACTTC.